Below, 28 T cell receptor beta chains from the same sample are listed, as sequenced in a study of T cell responses to AZD1222 COVID-19 vaccine. Libraries were prepared by immunoSEQ multiplex PCR; TCRdb keeps only in-frame clonotypes and omits some of them. The top ten clones hold approximately 1.2% of a sample with 150,000 to 200,000 clones, under 95% of them seen once. The specimen comprised peripheral blood, sampled 28 days after the second AZD1222 dose. All receptors come from an adult who received the AZD1222 COVID-19 vaccine.

This chain joins TRBV3-1 (or the pseudogene TRBV3-2) and TRBJ1-2, with D uncertain. Germline assignment: CDR1 LGHDT and CDR2 YNNKEL (reference sequence). CDR3 length: 12 residues. V lost 6 bases, J lost 2 bases, and 7 bases lay in between. CDR3 in amino acids: CASRSGNYGYTF. The CDR3 coding sequence is TGTGCCAGCAGATCAGGCAACTATGGCTACACCTTC.

V gene TRBV2 combines with J gene TRBJ2-1; the D call may be TRBD1 or TRBD2 (6 bases each). V was cut by 1 base and J by 3 bases, with 13 bases left in between. Germline lookup yields CDR1 SNHLY and CDR2 FYNNEI. CDR3 size: 16 residues. CDR3 coding DNA: TGTGCCAGCAGTGAAGGCAGCGAGGGGGGCTACAATGAGCAGTTCTTC. Translation gives CASSEGSEGGYNEQFF.

V gene TRBV10-3 combines with J gene TRBJ2-5; possibly TRBD2 for D (6 bases). The CDR3 covers 12 residues. V was shortened by 6 bases and J by 1 base, with 6 bases between the two germline ends. CDR1 ENHRY and CDR2 SYGVKD come from the germline V gene. CDR3 bases: TGTGCCATCAGCGGGGGCCAAGAGACCCAGTACTTC. This encodes CAISGGQETQYF.

The chain combines TRBV28 with TRBJ2-5; TRBD2 is a possible D gene (5 bases). The CDR3 covers 15 residues. The V gene's germline CDR1 is MDHEN and CDR2 SYDVKM. Trimming took 4 bases from V and 2 from J, leaving 14 bases between them. The CDR3 bases are TGTGCCAGCAGTTCCTCAGGACTTGGGCAAGAGACCCAGTACTTC. As protein: CASSSSGLGQETQYF. The whole variable domain, remainder taken from reference TRBV28 and TRBJ2-5, is DVKVTQSSRYLVKRTGEKVFLECVQDMDHENMFWYRQDPGLGLRLIYFSYDVKMKEKGDIPEGYSVSREKKERFSLILESASTNQTSMYLCASSSSGLGQETQYFGPGTRLLVL.

The chain employs TRBV5-6 and TRBJ2-7; D is unclear. Germline loops: CDR1 SGHDT, CDR2 YYEEEE. The V gene lost 0 bases and the J gene lost 5 bases, with 12 bases spanning the gap. The CDR3 has 14 residues. CDR3 amino acids: CASSLVGYPNEQYF. CDR3 DNA: TGTGCCAGCAGCTTGGTAGGATATCCCAACGAGCAGTACTTC.

For this clone: Mismatch with germline at one junction end may stem from a read error. The gene calls are TRBV7-7 and TRBJ2-5; the D gene is possibly TRBD1 (6 bases). This CDR3 region has 15 residues. Germline V lookup: CDR1 SSHAT, CDR2 FNYEAQ (reference sequence). CDR3 protein: CASSHTDSSQETQYF. CDR3 DNA sequence: TGTGCTAGCAGCCATACGGACAGTTCCCAAGAGACCCAGTACTTC.

A single count supports this clone. This chain links TRBV6-2 or TRBV6-3 with TRBJ1-4; a possible D gene is TRBD1 (5 bases). The CDR3 sequence is 15 residues long. Per the germline V gene, CDR1 is MNHEY and CDR2 is SVGEGT. V was cut by 2 bases and J by 0 bases, with 7 bases left in between. The DNA for the CDR3 is TGTGCCAGCAGTTACCGGGACTCAACTAATGAAAAACTGTTTTTT. Amino acid sequence: CASSYRDSTNEKLFF.

This clone was recorded once. The chain couples TRBV19 to TRBJ2-1; 7 bases match TRBD2. The CDR3 is 16 amino acids. Germline trimming cut 5 bases from V and 4 bases from J; bases unmatched to any gene: 11. The germline V gene has CDR1 LNHDA and CDR2 SQIVND (reference sequence). The CDR3 DNA is TGTGCCAGTAGTGGGACTATTACTTCGAGGTACAATGAGCAGTTCTTC. Residues: CASSGTITSRYNEQFF.

The chain uses TRBV6-1 and TRBJ1-5; 7 bases are a match to TRBD1. This CDR3 spans 15 amino acids. Germline trimming cut 2 bases from V and 4 bases from J; bases unmatched to any gene: 5. Germline-derived CDR1 and CDR2 are MNHNS and SASEGT. The CDR3 nucleotides read TGTGCCAGCAGTGAATTGCAGGGGGTTAATCAGCCCCAGCATTTT. This translates into CASSELQGVNQPQHF.

This clone came up a few times. V gene TRBV28 combines with J gene TRBJ1-5; 9 bases align to TRBD1. Germline trimming cut 3 bases from V and 6 bases from J; bases unmatched to any gene: 9. This CDR3 has 16 amino acids. Germline CDR1 is MDHEN and CDR2 is SYDVKM. Written as DNA, the CDR3 is TGTGCCAGCAGTTTTGGGGGGGGACAGGGTGGTCAGCCCCAGCATTTT. It translates to CASSFGGGQGGQPQHF.

This chain's CDR3 is CASSLAGTGGTYEQYF. DNA of the CDR3: TGTGCCAGCAGCTTGGCCGGAACAGGGGGCACCTACGAGCAGTACTTC. The V and J genes are TRBV5-5 and TRBJ2-7; 9 bases fit TRBD1. Looked up from germline, CDR1 is SGHKS and CDR2 is YYEKEE (reference sequence). The CDR3 is 16 amino acids. The ends lost 0 bases at V and 2 bases at J; junction bases unmatched: 6. Full variable domain (remainder filled in from reference TRBV5-5 and TRBJ2-7): DAGVTQSPTHLIKTRGQQVTLRCSPISGHKSVSWYQQVLGQGPQFIFQYYEKEERGRGNFPDRFSARQFPNYSSELNVNALLLGDSALYLCASSLAGTGGTYEQYFGPGTRLTVT.

The J gene is TRBJ1-1, the V gene TRBV25-1; D unresolved. Trimming left V 2 bases short and J 7 bases short, with 11 bases between. Germline CDR1 MGHDK, CDR2 SYGVNS. The CDR3 sequence is 13 residues long. The CDR3 spells CASSEGTVYEAFF. CDR3 in DNA: TGTGCCAGCAGTGAAGGAACGGTCTATGAAGCTTTCTTT.

This chain uses TRBV30 with TRBJ1-2; 7 nucleotides match TRBD1. CDR1 is GTSNPN and CDR2 is SVGIG in the germline V gene (reference sequence). CDR3 length equals 13 residues. The V gene end was trimmed by 0 bases and the J gene end by 8 bases; junction bases not matched to a gene: 6. CDR3 nucleotides: TGTGCCTGGAGTGTACTAACAGGGGTAGGCTACACCTTC. Encoded protein: CAWSVLTGVGYTF.

V and J are TRBV30 and TRBJ1-6, with 8 bases lining up with TRBD1. Germline V CDR1 and CDR2: GTSNPN, SVGIG (reference sequence). The V segment lost 7 bases and the J segment 5 bases; nucleotides outside the gene matches: 1. This CDR3 is built from 12 residues. CDR3 in DNA: TGTGCCTTGGACAGGGATAATTCACCCCTCCACTTT. Translation: CALDRDNSPLHF.

The V and J genes are TRBV24-1 and TRBJ2-3, with D maybe TRBD1 (6 bases). Per germline, CDR1 KGHDR and CDR2 SFDVKD. The CDR3 is made up of 15 amino acids. The V end lost 3 bases, the J end lost 4 bases, and 13 bases lay between the germline ends. The CDR3 region is CATSDGGQDPDTQYF. CDR3 bases: TGTGCCACCAGTGATGGGGGCCAGGACCCAGATACGCAGTATTTT.

This chain uses TRBV30 with TRBJ2-3; 12 nucleotides align to TRBD1. With V trimmed by 5 bases and J by 4 bases, 4 bases remained unmatched. From germline, CDR1 is GTSNPN and CDR2 SVGIG (reference sequence). The CDR3 runs 14 residues. Here the CDR3 DNA reads TGTGCCTGGCAGGGACAGGGGGCCTCAGATACGCAGTATTTT. Translated, it gives CAWQGQGASDTQYF.

The rearrangement joins TRBV10-3 to TRBJ2-1; no clear D gene. CDR1 ENHRY and CDR2 SYGVKD come from the germline V gene. Trimming took off 4 bases at V and 9 bases at J, with 10 bases between the two ends. The CDR3 extends over 12 amino acids. The DNA of the CDR3 is TGTGCCATCAGTGCCCAAGAAGGTGAGCAGTTCTTC. This encodes CAISAQEGEQFF.

The chain couples TRBV11-2 to TRBJ1-1; D perhaps matches TRBD1 (6 bases). The CDR3 consists of 17 residues. The germline V gene encodes CDR1 SGHAT and CDR2 FQNNGV. The V and J ends lost 7 bases and 0 bases respectively, with 21 bases between them. CDR3 in amino acids: CASKSLRGGRMNTEAFF. The CDR3 DNA reads as TGTGCCAGCAAAAGCCTCCGGGGGGGGCGGATGAACACTGAAGCTTTCTTT.

The chain couples TRBV29-1 to TRBJ1-1, with D perhaps matching TRBD1 (6 bases). The ends were cut back, 5 bases at V and 0 bases at J, with 16 bases in the middle. CDR3 length equals 15 residues. Per the germline V gene, CDR1 is SQVTM and CDR2 is ANQGSEA. The CDR3 here is CSVRIEGGLNTEAFF. CDR3 nucleotide sequence: TGCAGCGTTAGGATTGAAGGGGGATTGAACACTGAAGCTTTCTTT.

This clone was detected only once. The chain is built from TRBV7-9 and TRBJ2-7; 9 bases align to TRBD2. Per the germline V gene, CDR1 is SEHNR and CDR2 is FQNEAQ (reference sequence). Unmatched junction bases numbered 8, after V lost 5 bases and J lost 3 bases. The CDR3 is made up of 15 amino acids. Here the CDR3 DNA reads TGTGCCAGCAGCCTTAGCGGGAGAGCCCTCTACGAGCAGTACTTC. It translates to CASSLSGRALYEQYF.

This chain links TRBV7-2 with TRBJ2-2, with TRBD2 matching 9 bases. CDR3 length equals 19 residues. Trimming cost V 6 bases and J 4 bases; bases outside gene matches: 18. Looked up from germline, CDR1 is SGHTA and CDR2 is FQGNSA. This chain's CDR3 is CASRPRRVAGAVGTGELFF. CDR3 bases: TGTGCCAGCAGACCTCGTAGGGTAGCGGGAGCAGTTGGCACCGGGGAGCTGTTTTTT.

CDR3 in amino acids: CASSQDLAGGPLTYNEQFF. CDR3 DNA sequence: TGCGCCAGCAGCCAAGACCTAGCGGGAGGGCCTTTAACATACAATGAGCAGTTCTTC. The chain employs TRBV4-3 and TRBJ2-1; TRBD2 aligns across 12 bases. The CDR3 is made up of 19 amino acids. CDR1 and CDR2 (germline): LGHNA, YSLEER. Unmatched junction bases numbered 10, after V lost 0 bases and J lost 4 bases.

For the CDR3, the DNA is TGTGCCAGCAGCTTAGGGTGGAGCTCTGGAAACACCATATATTTT. Amino acid sequence: CASSLGWSSGNTIYF. This chain uses TRBV7-2 with TRBJ1-3; D remains unclear. Germline assignment: CDR1 SGHTA and CDR2 FQGNSA. The CDR3 covers 15 residues. With 1 base removed from V and 0 bases from J, the gap between germline ends came to 7 bases.

The rearrangement links TRBV6-6 to TRBJ2-7; D is perhaps TRBD1 (6 bases). Germline lookup yields CDR1 MNHNY and CDR2 SVGAGI (reference sequence). This CDR3 is built from 13 residues. The germline V and J ends were trimmed by 8 bases and 4 bases, with 15 bases remaining between them. CDR3: CASGLQGGYEQYF. CDR3 sequence (DNA): TGTGCCAGCGGGTTACAGGGTGGGTACGAGCAGTACTTC.

This clone showed up just once. The V and J genes are TRBV10-3 and TRBJ1-1; the D gene is possibly TRBD1 (6 bases). Trimming cost V 9 bases and J 0 bases, with 20 bases left between them. This CDR3 comprises 16 residues. CDR1 and CDR2 (germline): ENHRY, SYGVKD. As DNA, the CDR3 is TGTGCCATATCCCGAGGGGGGGGCAGAATGAACACTGAAGCTTTCTTT. Translated, it gives CAISRGGGRMNTEAFF.

This chain connects TRBV18 to TRBJ2-1; D is perhaps TRBD1 or TRBD2 (5 bases each). CDR3 length equals 12 residues. Trimming took 2 bases from V and 9 from J, leaving 8 bases between them. Per germline, CDR1 KGHSH and CDR2 LQKENI. The CDR3 spells CASSPGGSEQFF. As DNA, the CDR3 is TGTGCCAGCTCACCAGGGGGAAGTGAGCAGTTCTTC.

This chain joins TRBV15 and TRBJ2-4, with 8 bases aligning to TRBD1. J lost 9 bases, V lost 0 bases, and 7 bases had no gene match. CDR1 LNHNV and CDR2 YYDKDF come from the germline V gene (reference sequence). CDR3 size: 15 residues. CDR3 nucleotides: TGTGCCACCAGCAGAGATCCGTCAGGGGGCGCCATTCAGTACTTC. Translating gives CATSRDPSGGAIQYF.

CDR3 in amino acids: CASSIVRGSNQPQHF. The CDR3 bases are TGTGCCAGTAGTATAGTGCGAGGCAGCAATCAGCCCCAGCATTTT. This chain links TRBV19 with TRBJ1-5, with unresolved D. The CDR3 totals 15 residues. CDR1 is LNHDA and CDR2 is SQIVND in the germline V gene (reference sequence). The V end lost 1 base, the J end lost 1 base, and 8 bases lay between the germline ends.